Here is one T cell receptor (beta chain) with its context. Its antigen is unidentified. PCR amplification relied on 60 Vbeta primers (plus 13 Jbeta primers). Repertoires were generated with immunoSEQ multiplex PCR, while TCRdb's copy carries only in-frame clones and drops some. The table records 150,000 to 200,000 clones, about two thirds of them present only once. The data are from a study of cytomegalovirus exposure and HLA in healthy donors. Nominally healthy donors provided the samples, though records likely missed some immune exposures. Study-wide points: Earlier analysis found most TCR beta V segments productive about 90% or about 30% of the time. With later analysis, a missense DCLRE1C variant became linked to TCR beta V- and J-gene trimming.

V was shortened by 4 bases and J by 6 bases, with 8 bases between the two germline ends. The CDR3 totals 12 residues. Germline-derived CDR1 and CDR2 are LNHDA and SQIVND (reference sequence). The V gene is TRBV19, the J gene TRBJ2-3; no reliable D call. This sequence originates from a human donor in good health. Sequencing input: PBMCs. The CDR3 here is CASSTPSDTQYF. Here the CDR3 DNA reads TGTGCCAGTAGTACCCCCTCCGATACGCAGTATTTT.